Following are 21 T cell receptor beta chains from one sample sequenced in a study of metastatic and nonmetastatic thyroid tumors. TCRdb re-clonotyped the PCR reads through MiXCR. Of 15,000 to 25,000 clones listed, around 25% were seen once; the top ten hold 3.3%. Patients were all untreated before their thyroid surgery. The material sequenced was blood. The origin of the receptors is a male donor with papillary thyroid cancer or a benign thyroid nodule (not recorded which). Some clones in this sample may be carry-over from other donors' samples.

In its sample, this clone was seen many times. The J gene is TRBJ1-1, the V gene TRBV11-2; the D is unclear. The germline CDR1 and CDR2 sequences are SGHAT and FQNNGV. The length of the CDR3 is 13 residues. The V end was cut by 1 base, the J end by 6 bases, with 9 bases between. The CDR3 coding sequence is TGTGCCAGCAGCTTAGGTTCCCAGTCTGAAGCTTTCTTT. This codes for CASSLGSQSEAFF.

The J gene is TRBJ1-1, the V gene TRBV6-2 or TRBV6-3; unclear D gene. The CDR3 is made up of 12 amino acids. Per the germline V gene, CDR1 is MNHEY and CDR2 is SVGEGT. V lost 3 bases and J lost 12, with 14 bases in between. The CDR3 bases are TGTGCCAGCAGTTATGGAGCCCAAAGGACTTTCTTT. It specifies CASSYGAQRTFF.

This chain connects TRBV11-2 to TRBJ2-1, with 12 positions matching TRBD2. V gave up 5 bases and J gave up 5 bases; unmatched junction bases: 4. CDR1 SGHAT and CDR2 FQNNGV come from the germline V gene. The CDR3 totals 15 residues. This chain's CDR3 is CASSPGLAGNNEQFF. The CDR3 DNA sequence: TGTGCCAGCAGCCCAGGACTAGCGGGGAACAATGAGCAGTTCTTC.

This chain joins TRBV25-1 and TRBJ2-7, with 9 bases matching TRBD2. CDR1 and CDR2 (germline): MGHDK, SYGVNS. V lost 3 bases and J lost 1; bases outside the gene matches: 1. The CDR3 spans 14 residues. The CDR3 region is CASSEAGGSYEQYF. The CDR3 DNA reads TGTGCCAGCAGTGAGGCGGGAGGGTCCTACGAGCAGTACTTC.

This clone is categorized as medium-sized (0.01 to 0.1%). The chain employs TRBV12-3 or TRBV12-4 and TRBJ2-2; possible D gene TRBD1, 6 bases. The CDR3 is 14 residues long. Deletions cut 6 bases from V and 4 bases from J, with 12 bases between. The CDR3 sequence is CASRTGIGTGELFF. CDR3 sequence (DNA): TGTGCCAGCAGAACAGGGATCGGCACCGGGGAGCTGTTTTTT.

This sequence joins TRBV30 and TRBJ1-2; possibly TRBD1 for D (5 bases). V was pared by 5 bases and J by 4 bases, with 11 bases between. Germline V lookup: CDR1 GTSNPN, CDR2 SVGIG (reference sequence). The CDR3 has 12 residues. The CDR3 spells CAWVTGFYGYTF. CDR3 bases: TGTGCCTGGGTAACAGGCTTCTATGGCTACACCTTC. Together with reference TRBV30 and TRBJ1-2, the CDR3 gives the full variable domain: SQTIHQWPATLVQPVGSPLSLECTVEGTSNPNLYWYRQAAGRGLQLLFYSVGIGQISSEVPQNLSASRPQDRQFILSSKKLLLSDSGFYLCAWVTGFYGYTFGSGTRLTVV.

This clone was observed a handful of times. This chain connects TRBV6-1 to TRBJ2-3, with 8 positions matching TRBD2. There are 17 residues in the CDR3. CDR1 is MNHNS and CDR2 is SASEGT in the germline V gene. Unmatched junction bases numbered 9, after V lost 2 bases and J lost 2 bases. CDR3 loop: CASSERRLAGPTDTQYF. The CDR3 DNA is TGTGCCAGCAGTGAAAGGAGGTTAGCGGGACCCACAGATACGCAGTATTTT.

This chain links TRBV12-3 or TRBV12-4 with TRBJ2-2; D possibly uses TRBD1 or TRBD2 (6 bases each). Trimming took 8 bases from V and 1 from J, leaving 11 bases between them. There are 14 residues in the CDR3. The DNA for the CDR3 is TGTGCCAGCCGAAGGGGGGTGAACACCGGGGAGCTGTTTTTT. Amino acids: CASRRGVNTGELFF.

This chain connects TRBV30 to TRBJ2-2; 9 bases align to TRBD1. The germline V gene has CDR1 GTSNPN and CDR2 SVGIG (reference sequence). The CDR3 contains 15 residues. Germline trimming cut 3 bases from V and 7 bases from J; bases unmatched to any gene: 9. The CDR3 DNA reads as TGTGCCTGGAGCTTAGCACAGGGGGCGCGCGGGGAGCTGTTTTTT. Its protein is CAWSLAQGARGELFF. The full variable domain, completed using reference TRBV30 and TRBJ2-2, is SQTIHQWPATLVQPVGSPLSLECTVEGTSNPNLYWYRQAAGRGLQLLFYSVGIGQISSEVPQNLSASRPQDRQFILSSKKLLLSDSGFYLCAWSLAQGARGELFFGEGSRLTVL.

This clone was counted a single time. The chain links TRBV20-1 to TRBJ2-1; D gene unclear. Germline CDR1 is DFQATT and CDR2 is SNEGSKA (reference sequence). This CDR3 region has 14 residues. V was shortened by 5 bases and J by 0 bases, with 11 bases between the two germline ends. The CDR3 spells CSAPIRSSYNEQFF. Here the CDR3 DNA reads TGCAGTGCTCCAATCCGGAGCTCCTACAATGAGCAGTTCTTC.

The chain recombines TRBV7-3 with TRBJ2-1, with TRBD1 as a possible D gene (6 bases). Germline V gives CDR1 SGHTA, CDR2 FQGTGA. The CDR3 is made up of 13 amino acids. Trimming stripped 5 bases from V and 9 bases from J, with 14 bases between. The CDR3 bases are TGTGCCAGCAGCACAACAGGGCCCGGTGAGCAGTTCTTC. Its protein is CASSTTGPGEQFF.

The chain combines TRBV5-1 with TRBJ2-3; 9 bases match TRBD2. Germline V CDR1 and CDR2: SGHRS, YFSETQ. V dropped 7 bases and J dropped 0; count of bases not matched to a gene: 3. The CDR3 loop spans 14 amino acids. This CDR3 reads CASLRGGSTDTQYF. Written as DNA, the CDR3 is TGCGCCAGCCTGCGGGGGGGGAGCACAGATACGCAGTATTTT. The complete variable domain, with remaining parts taken from reference TRBV5-1 and TRBJ2-3, reads KAGVTQTPRYLIKTRGQQVTLSCSPISGHRSVSWYQQTPGQGLQFLFEYFSETQRNKGNFPGRFSGRQFSNSRSEMNVSTLELGDSALYLCASLRGGSTDTQYFGPGTRLTVL.

This chain links TRBV28 with TRBJ1-3, with D perhaps TRBD1 (5 bases). Trimming removed 1 base from V and 7 bases from J, with 11 bases in between. The germline V gene has CDR1 MDHEN and CDR2 SYDVKM. The CDR3 is 14 residues long. Here the CDR3 reads CASSLSGRANTIYF. The CDR3 DNA follows: TGTGCCAGCAGTTTATCCGGCAGGGCCAACACCATATATTTT.

This clone is medium-sized (0.01 to 0.1%) within its sample. The chain is built from TRBV28 and TRBJ2-7; TRBD1 might be the D (5 bases). Germline lookup yields CDR1 MDHEN and CDR2 SYDVKM. This CDR3 has 15 amino acids. The V end was cut by 7 bases, the J end by 6 bases, with 22 bases between. CDR3 sequence: CASTLAGSRYAEQYF. The DNA for the CDR3 is TGTGCCAGCACCTTAGCAGGGTCTCGTTATGCCGAGCAGTACTTC. The full variable domain, in which reference TRBV28 and TRBJ2-7 provide the parts outside the CDR3, is DVKVTQSSRYLVKRTGEKVFLECVQDMDHENMFWYRQDPGLGLRLIYFSYDVKMKEKGDIPEGYSVSREKKERFSLILESASTNQTSMYLCASTLAGSRYAEQYFGPGTRLTVT.

In its sample, this clone is medium-sized (0.01 to 0.1%). The J gene is TRBJ2-1, the V gene TRBV20-1; 8 bases fit TRBD2. The germline V gene encodes CDR1 DFQATT and CDR2 SNEGSKA (reference sequence). The ends lost 3 bases at V and 5 bases at J; junction bases unmatched: 12. This CDR3 is 16 amino acids long. This CDR3 is CSARGTLAGYNNEQFF. The CDR3 DNA is TGCAGTGCTAGGGGGACCTTAGCGGGATATAACAATGAGCAGTTCTTC.

There are many counts of this clone. This may arise from a read error, as a much more abundant clone is one base away. The V gene is TRBV11-2, the J gene TRBJ2-3; 8 nucleotides match TRBD2. CDR1 is SGHAT, CDR2 FQNNGV, per germline. This CDR3 is 15 amino acids long. The CDR3, as DNA: TGTGCCAGCAGCTTAGGCGGCGGGGGGAGCGGTACGCAGTACTTT. It codes for CASSLGGGGSGTQYF.

This clone was recorded at least ten times. The rearrangement joins TRBV20-1 to TRBJ1-6; D is unresolved. The CDR3 covers 13 residues. Germline CDR1 and CDR2: DFQATT and SNEGSKA (reference sequence). V gave up 6 bases and J gave up 10 bases, with 16 bases separating them. In DNA, the CDR3 is TGCAGTGCCGCCCCACGGGAGAGCTCACCCCTCCACTTT. Translated, it gives CSAAPRESSPLHF.

This clone was recorded at least ten times. V gene TRBV2 combines with J gene TRBJ2-5; TRBD1 might be the D (6 bases). V lost 1 base to trimming and J lost 5 bases, with 8 bases between them. The germline V gene has CDR1 SNHLY and CDR2 FYNNEI. The CDR3 is 13 residues long. In nucleotides, the CDR3 is TGTGCCAGCAGTGAAGGGACAGTGGAGACCCAGTACTTC. Its translation: CASSEGTVETQYF.

Within the sample, this clone is medium-sized. The rearrangement uses TRBV5-1 and TRBJ1-6; TRBD1 might be the D (5 bases). CDR1 and CDR2 (germline): SGHRS, YFSETQ. The CDR3 consists of 15 residues. Trimming took off 2 bases at V and 4 bases at J, with 10 bases between the two ends. CDR3 sequence (DNA): TGCGCCAGCAGCTTAGACAGACCGTATAATTCACCCCTCCACTTT. Amino acids: CASSLDRPYNSPLHF.

This clone was seen a few times. V is TRBV6-1 and J is TRBJ1-5, with 7 nucleotides matching TRBD1. The CDR3 has 17 residues. Trimming at V came to 5 bases and at J to 0 bases, leaving 10 bases not matched to a gene. Per the germline V gene, CDR1 is MNHNS and CDR2 is SASEGT. CDR3 sequence: CASSQTGMGVSNQPQHF. The DNA for the CDR3 is TGTGCCAGCAGTCAGACAGGGATGGGGGTTAGCAATCAGCCCCAGCATTTT.

Worth noting for this clone: The junction shows a germline mismatch at one end, possibly a read error. The chain employs TRBV3-1 and TRBJ1-1; 7 bases fit TRBD1. The germline gives CDR1 LGHDT, CDR2 YNNKEL (reference sequence). This CDR3 region has 14 residues. CDR3 bases: TGTGTCAGCAGAGCGCCAGGGGGTGGTACTGAAGCTTTCTTT. Amino acids: CVSRAPGGGTEAFF.